The rows below give T cell receptor beta chains drawn from one sample of a study of cytomegalovirus exposure and HLA in healthy donors. The protocol was immunoSEQ multiplex PCR, while the TCRdb copy is restricted to in-frame clones and leaves out a portion. The table has tens of thousands of clones, 50% seen once; the top ten hold 9% to 13%. Sequenced material: PBMCs. These receptor sequences come from a human donor in good health. Both conserved end residues are part of each CDR3. D genes are given only for firm matches. Rows give clone size only sometimes, using once, few, many, or a class for an expanded clone.

V gene,J gene,D gene,clone size,CDR3 DNA,CDR3 protein
TRBV28,TRBJ1-1,-,-,TGTGCCAGCAGTTTAAGGCAAGGGGCTGAAGCTTTCTTT,CASSLRQGAEAFF
TRBV7-2,TRBJ2-3,-,-,TGTGCCAGCGCCGGCCTAGGTACCCGCACAGATACGCAGTATTTT,CASAGLGTRTDTQYF
TRBV6-5,TRBJ1-6,-,-,TGTGCCAGCAGTTGGCAGGCTAATTCACCCCTCCACTTT,CASSWQANSPLHF
TRBV18,TRBJ2-3,TRBD2,few,TGTGCCAGCTCAAGGGGACTAGCGGGAGTTACAGATACGCAGTATTTT,CASSRGLAGVTDTQYF
TRBV5-1,TRBJ1-5,TRBD1,-,TGCGCCAGCAGCTTGGGGGGACAGGGAGTGCAGCCCCAGCATTTT,CASSLGGQGVQPQHF
TRBV16,TRBJ1-3,-,large,TGTGCCAGCAGCCAATCGGCCGCCAGCTCTGGAAACACCATATATTTT,CASSQSAASSGNTIYF
TRBV28,TRBJ2-3,TRBD2,few,TGTGCCAGCAGTTTATATAGCGGGGTTAGCACAGATACGCAGTATTTT,CASSLYSGVSTDTQYF
TRBV5-4,TRBJ1-6,TRBD1,few,TGTGCCAGCAGCTCAGGGGGGGACAGGGATTCACCCCTCCACTTT,CASSSGGDRDSPLHF
TRBV7-6,TRBJ2-4,TRBD1,-,TGTGCCAGCAGCCCAAGGACAGGGAAAACCAAAAACATTCAGTACTTC,CASSPRTGKTKNIQYF
TRBV2,TRBJ2-7,-,few,TGTGCCAGCAGTGACTCCTGGTATCGGTCCTACGAGCAGTACTTC,CASSDSWYRSYEQYF
TRBV7-9,TRBJ1-5,-,-,TGTGCCAGCAGCCTCCTGACAGCTAACAATCAGCCCCAGCATTTT,CASSLLTANNQPQHF
TRBV5-6,TRBJ2-4,-,-,TGTGCCAGCAGCTTGGTTGGACAGAAAAACATTCAGTACTTC,CASSLVGQKNIQYF
TRBV7-9,TRBJ1-5,-,few,TGTGCCAGCAGCCAAACCGGGACAATTAGCAATCAGCCCCAGCATTTT,CASSQTGTISNQPQHF
TRBV19,TRBJ1-2,TRBD1,-,TGTGCCAGCAGAGTAAGGACAGGCGGAGGGAGTGGCTACACCTTC,CASRVRTGGGSGYTF
TRBV2,TRBJ2-1,TRBD2,-,TGTGCCAGCAGTGAATCTTGGGGCCCCAGGGAGGGTGGTGAGCAGTTCTTC,CASSESWGPREGGEQFF
TRBV13,TRBJ1-1,-,-,TGTGCCAGCAGCCGAAAAATGAGTCTCACTGAAGCTTTCTTT,CASSRKMSLTEAFF
TRBV7-8,TRBJ2-7,-,-,TGTGCCAGCAGCTTAAACAGGGCCTCCTACGAGCAGTACTTC,CASSLNRASYEQYF
TRBV7-7,TRBJ2-6,-,-,TGTGCTAGCAGCTTAAGCGGCCCATCTGGGGCCAACGTCCTGACTTTC,CASSLSGPSGANVLTF
TRBV11-3,TRBJ2-7,TRBD2,-,TGTGCCAGCAGCCAATTTAGCGGGACTAGCGGGAGAGGCGAGCAGTACTTC,CASSQFSGTSGRGEQYF
TRBV6-5,TRBJ2-7,-,few,TGTGCCAGCAGGAGACTAGGTTACGAGCAGTACTTC,CASRRLGYEQYF
TRBV28,TRBJ1-3,TRBD1,-,TGTGCCAGCAGATTTCGACAGGGGTCGCGTGGAAACACCATATATTTT,CASRFRQGSRGNTIYF
TRBV9,TRBJ1-3,TRBD1,-,TGTGCCAGCAGCCCCCGGACAGGGGGGCTCTCTGGAAACACCATATATTTT,CASSPRTGGLSGNTIYF
TRBV12-5,TRBJ2-1,TRBD2,-,TGTGCTAGTGGTTTACACACCCCTCGGGGACTAGCGGGAGAGCGCTCCTACAATGAGCAGTTCTTC,CASGLHTPRGLAGERSYNEQFF
TRBV9,TRBJ2-3,TRBD2,-,TGTGCCAGCAGCGTCTTAGCGGGAGGTACAGATACGCAGTATTTT,CASSVLAGGTDTQYF
TRBV5-1,TRBJ2-1,TRBD2,-,TGCGCCAGCAGAATGACTAGCGGTAACAATGAGCAGTTCTTC,CASRMTSGNNEQFF
TRBV6-6,TRBJ2-5,-,-,TGTGCCAGCAGTATGGACAGGGAGGGGACCCAGTACTTC,CASSMDREGTQYF
TRBV5-1,TRBJ2-7,-,-,TGCGCCAGCGGACTGGTGGGAGGCAGTGTCGAGCAGTACTTC,CASGLVGGSVEQYF
TRBV7-9,TRBJ1-1,TRBD1,-,TGTGCCAGCAGCCCGGGGACAGGGAATTCGAACACTGAAGCTTTCTTT,CASSPGTGNSNTEAFF
TRBV7-9,TRBJ1-5,-,-,TGTGCCAGCAGCTCAAGCCGGTTAAGCAATCAGCCCCAGCATTTT,CASSSSRLSNQPQHF
TRBV10-1,TRBJ1-1,-,once,TGCGCCAGGACGGGACATCTGAACACTGAAGCTTTCTTT,CARTGHLNTEAFF
TRBV7-8,TRBJ1-2,-,once,TGTGCCAGCAGCCTGTCGGGGGGCGGGGTTCATGGCTACACCTTC,CASSLSGGGVHGYTF
TRBV5-4,TRBJ2-3,-,-,TGTGCCAGCAGCTTGGCAGGGGAAGATACGCAGTATTTT,CASSLAGEDTQYF
TRBV14,TRBJ2-7,-,-,TGTGCCAGCAGCCAAGATCTAGGCTACGAGCAGTACTTC,CASSQDLGYEQYF
TRBV5-6,TRBJ1-3,-,few,TGTGCCAGCAGCTGGGGCCCTGGAAACACCATATATTTT,CASSWGPGNTIYF
TRBV18,TRBJ1-1,-,-,TGTGCCAGCTCACCACTGGTACAGAAGGGGGATGATACGGAAGCTTTCTTT,CASSPLVQKGDDTEAFF
TRBV6-1,TRBJ1-2,TRBD1,-,TGTGCCAGCAGTCTACAGGGGGACTATGGCTACACCTTC,CASSLQGDYGYTF
TRBV6-5,TRBJ2-7,-,few,TGTGCCAGCAGGGAGACCTACGAGCAGTACTTC,CASRETYEQYF
TRBV6-4,TRBJ2-1,TRBD1,few,TGTGCCAGGAGTGACGGACAGGGGGCCTACAATGAGCAGTTCTTC,CARSDGQGAYNEQFF
TRBV5-1,TRBJ2-3,TRBD1,few,TGCGCCAGCAGCTTGGGACAGGGGTTCACAGATACGCAGTATTTT,CASSLGQGFTDTQYF
TRBV4-3,TRBJ1-5,-,-,TGCGCCAGCAGCCAAGATGCAGTGGCTAGCAATCAGCCCCAGCATTTT,CASSQDAVASNQPQHF
TRBV6-5,TRBJ2-5,TRBD1,many,TGTGCCAGCAGCCACGGGACAGGCGGGACCCAGTACTTC,CASSHGTGGTQYF
TRBV19,TRBJ2-7,-,-,TGTGCCAGTAGTAAACTCATTGACAGCTACGAGCAGTACTTC,CASSKLIDSYEQYF
TRBV14,TRBJ1-2,TRBD1,few,TGTGCCAGCAGCCTCCCAGGGGGCGTGCGGGGCTACACCTTC,CASSLPGGVRGYTF
TRBV21-1,TRBJ1-4,-,-,TGTGCCAGCAGCGTTGCGGGCGGCCGCTTATTTTTTAATGAAAAACTGTTTTTT,CASSVAGGRLFFNEKLFF
TRBV18,TRBJ2-1,-,-,TGTGCCAGCTCACCACAGGGGAATGAGCAGTTCTTC,CASSPQGNEQFF